This T cell receptor (beta chain) derives from a study of T cells in women clearing cervical HPV infection. Study in general: Controls gave blood once infection was undetectable; cases at lesion identification. With HLA typing for only a few women, HLA confounding remains possible.

Clones were sequenced by immunoSEQ multiplex PCR, and TCRdb holds only the in-frame ones, with some missing. The data show about 36,000 clones, and the top ten clones hold about 3.9%. To note about this clone: Its antigen is undetermined. Read coverage stops 3 residues before the CDR3 terminus; the germline J gene supplies the remainder.

Findings and caveats of the study: Timing of associations relative to infection is unclear; T-cell subsets were not isolated.

Trimming took 3 bases from V and 4 from J; bases not matched to a gene: 7. The CDR3 spans 16 residues. Per the germline V gene, CDR1 is MDHEN and CDR2 is SYDVKM. What was sequenced was blood buffy coat. This receptor was obtained from a woman aged 18-70 years with a cervical HPV16 infection that either progressed to CIN3+ or cleared (not recorded which). The chain joins TRBV28 to TRBJ2-1; 9 bases match TRBD2. Here the CDR3 reads CASSFGRAGGYNEQFF. The part of the CDR3 DNA that was read is TGTGCCAGCAGTTTCGGTCGGGCGGGAGGGTACAATGAG. The whole variable domain, filled in from reference TRBV28 and TRBJ2-1, reads DVKVTQSSRYLVKRTGEKVFLECVQDMDHENMFWYRQDPGLGLRLIYFSYDVKMKEKGDIPEGYSVSREKKERFSLILESASTNQTSMYLCASSFGRAGGYNEQFFGPGTRLTVL.